The 16 T cell receptor beta chains listed next were all sequenced from one sample in a study of Ad26.COV2.S vaccination and SARS-CoV-2 variants. Sequenced by immunoSEQ multiplex PCR; TCRdb stores in-frame clones only, minus some. The repertoire has 180,000 or so clones, around nine tenths of them found once; the top ten carry 5.9%. Sequences were derived from peripheral blood, sampled after recovery from COVID-19. Receptors were obtained from a human donor who had recovered from COVID-19.

CDR3 sequence (DNA): TGCGCCAGCAGCTTGGCCCCGGGAACTGAAGCTTTCTTT. Amino acid sequence: CASSLAPGTEAFF. The chain is built from TRBV5-1 and TRBJ1-1; no firm D call. V was cut by 0 bases and J by 5 bases, with 8 bases left in between. The CDR3 loop spans 13 amino acids. Germline V gene lookup returns CDR1 SGHRS and CDR2 YFSETQ.

The genes are TRBV6-5 and TRBJ1-5; D is unresolved. CDR1 is MNHEY and CDR2 is SVGAGI in the germline V gene. V dropped 6 bases and J dropped 5 bases, with 17 bases sitting between them. There are 15 residues in the CDR3. The CDR3 nucleotides are TGTGCCAGCAGATCCTACGGAACCACTTATCAGCCCCAGCATTTT. It translates to CASRSYGTTYQPQHF.

The genes are TRBV3-1 (or the pseudogene TRBV3-2) and TRBJ2-5, with 12 bases matching TRBD2. The CDR3 has 20 amino acids. The V gene end was trimmed by 1 base and the J gene end by 4 bases; junction bases not matched to a gene: 16. Germline values: CDR1 LGHDT, CDR2 YNNKEL (reference sequence). The CDR3 DNA sequence: TGTGCCAGCAGCCAAGGATTGATGGCTAGCGGGGGGGGAGGTAGAGAGACCCAGTACTTC. It codes for CASSQGLMASGGGGRETQYF.

J is TRBJ2-5 and V is TRBV5-1, with D perhaps TRBD2 (6 bases). The CDR3 runs to 14 residues. V was cut by 4 bases and J by 2 bases, with 12 bases left in between. The germline V gene encodes CDR1 SGHRS and CDR2 YFSETQ. This chain's CDR3 is CASSPGGPQETQYF. The CDR3 nucleotides read TGCGCCAGCAGCCCCGGGGGACCACAAGAGACCCAGTACTTC.

The rearrangement uses TRBV9 and TRBJ2-3; D unclear. CDR1 is SGDLS and CDR2 is YYNGEE in the germline V gene. V lost 0 bases and J lost 5, with 13 bases in between. The CDR3 loop spans 15 amino acids. The CDR3 nucleotides read TGTGCCAGCAGCGTAGGGACCCTGGTGGGAGATACGCAGTATTTT. Translated: CASSVGTLVGDTQYF. Complete variable domain (other parts from reference TRBV9 and TRBJ2-3): DSGVTQTPKHLITATGQRVTLRCSPRSGDLSVYWYQQSLDQGLQFLIQYYNGEERAKGNILERFSAQQFPDLHSELNLSSLELGDSALYFCASSVGTLVGDTQYFGPGTRLTVL.

The chain combines TRBV3-1 (or the pseudogene TRBV3-2) with TRBJ2-7, with unresolved D. The CDR3 is made up of 14 amino acids. V was pared by 4 bases and J by 0 bases, with 10 bases between. Per the germline V gene, CDR1 is LGHDT and CDR2 is YNNKEL (reference sequence). CDR3 DNA: TGTGCCAGCAGCCTAAGGAGATCCTCCTACGAGCAGTACTTC. Its translation is CASSLRRSSYEQYF.

The CDR3 bases are TGTGCCAGCAGCCATAACCAGGCCCCTTGGGCGGGGGGGCCGTACGAGCAGTACTTC. The encoded protein is CASSHNQAPWAGGPYEQYF. The chain joins TRBV14 to TRBJ2-7, with 9 bases that match TRBD2. Germline V gene lookup returns CDR1 SGHDN and CDR2 FVKESK. The ends lost 3 bases at V and 4 bases at J; junction bases unmatched: 19. This CDR3 has 19 amino acids. The variable domain in full, completed from reference TRBV14 and TRBJ2-7, reads EAGVTQFPSHSVIEKGQTVTLRCDPISGHDNLYWYRRVMGKEIKFLLHFVKESKQDESGMPNNRFLAERTGGTYSTLKVQPAELEDSGVYFCASSHNQAPWAGGPYEQYFGPGTRLTVT.

The V call is TRBV19, the J call TRBJ2-2; 10 bases map to TRBD2. V shed 3 bases, J shed 6 bases, and the junction held 4 bases outside the gene matches. The CDR3 extends over 15 amino acids. Germline-derived CDR1 and CDR2 are LNHDA and SQIVND (reference sequence). Here the CDR3 reads CASSILAGAPGELFF. The CDR3, as DNA: TGTGCCAGTAGTATCCTAGCGGGAGCTCCCGGGGAGCTGTTTTTT.

This clone was observed a handful of times. The rearrangement links TRBV7-9 to TRBJ2-5; D might be TRBD1 or TRBD2, each matching 6 bases. Looked up from germline, CDR1 is SEHNR and CDR2 is FQNEAQ (reference sequence). The ends were cut back, 2 bases at V and 0 bases at J, with 22 bases in the middle. The CDR3 contains 19 residues. The CDR3 spells CASSLRSTWRRGDQETQYF. CDR3 sequence (DNA): TGTGCCAGCAGCTTACGGTCGACCTGGCGGAGGGGGGACCAAGAGACCCAGTACTTC.

V gene TRBV5-1 combines with J gene TRBJ2-5; 8 nucleotides agree with TRBD1. The CDR3 spans 15 residues. The germline CDR1 and CDR2 sequences are SGHRS and YFSETQ. Losses at the gene ends were 3 bases for V and 1 base for J; bases not matched to a gene: 5. The CDR3: CASSSGQGAQETQYF. The CDR3 DNA reads TGCGCCAGCAGCTCCGGACAGGGAGCCCAAGAGACCCAGTACTTC. Full variable domain (missing parts from reference TRBV5-1 and TRBJ2-5): KAGVTQTPRYLIKTRGQQVTLSCSPISGHRSVSWYQQTPGQGLQFLFEYFSETQRNKGNFPGRFSGRQFSNSRSEMNVSTLELGDSALYLCASSSGQGAQETQYFGPGTRLLVL.

The V and J genes are TRBV11-3 and TRBJ1-1; a weak D match, TRBD1 (5 bases). The V gene's germline CDR1 is SGHNT and CDR2 YENEEA. Between the trimmed V and J ends, which lost 5 bases and 11 bases, there was a span of 15 bases. This CDR3 region has 12 residues. CDR3 bases: TGTGCCAGCAGCCTTCGACGGGGGGAGGCTTTCTTT. Encoded protein: CASSLRRGEAFF.

The chain is built from TRBV12-3 or TRBV12-4 and TRBJ2-1, with TRBD2 as a possible D gene (5 bases). V gave up 6 bases and J gave up 10 bases, with 10 bases separating them. The CDR3 has 11 amino acids. The CDR3: CASSPSSEQFF. The CDR3 region has the DNA TGTGCCAGCAGCCCATCTAGCGAGCAGTTCTTC.

This sequence joins TRBV7-2 and TRBJ2-7; 9 bases agree with TRBD1. Trimming removed 2 bases from V and 1 base from J; junction bases left unmatched: 6. This CDR3 comprises 16 residues. Germline CDR1 reads SGHTA; CDR2 reads FQGNSA. The CDR3 region is CASSLKRDRESYEQYF. The CDR3 DNA sequence: TGTGCCAGCAGCTTAAAGAGGGACAGGGAGTCCTACGAGCAGTACTTC.

The chain is built from TRBV29-1 and TRBJ2-5; D is possibly TRBD1 (6 bases). The ends were cut back, 6 bases at V and 2 bases at J, with 16 bases in the middle. Looked up from germline, CDR1 is SQVTM and CDR2 is ANQGSEA. The CDR3 has 14 residues. The CDR3 DNA sequence: TGCAGCGTCGCTTCCGGGACACTTCAAGAGACCCAGTACTTC. Translating gives CSVASGTLQETQYF.

This clone was found once. The gene calls are TRBV19 and TRBJ1-4; D call uncertain. Deletions cut 3 bases from V and 1 base from J, with 6 bases between. CDR1 is LNHDA, CDR2 SQIVND, per germline (reference sequence). The CDR3 is made up of 14 amino acids. The CDR3 loop reads CASSILLTNEKLFF. The CDR3 nucleotides are TGTGCCAGTAGTATCTTATTAACTAATGAAAAACTGTTTTTT.

The CDR3: CASSVSLRDKKGYTF. In DNA, the CDR3 is TGTGCCAGCAGCGTGAGCCTGCGGGACAAAAAGGGCTACACCTTC. The chain combines TRBV9 with TRBJ1-2; TRBD1 might be the D (6 bases). CDR3 length equals 15 residues. The ends were cut back, 2 bases at V and 8 bases at J, with 19 bases in the middle. Germline V CDR1 and CDR2: SGDLS, YYNGEE.